This TCR beta chain was recovered during a study of beta chain features in type 1 diabetes. Study overall: In age, gender and cell yields, patients were similar to healthy donors. Study conclusions and caveats: Naive, central memory and regulatory TCRB repertoires appeared more similar among patients than healthy donors.

Turning to this clone: Its antigen is unidentified.

CDR3 length: 14 amino acids. From germline, CDR1 is SGHTA and CDR2 FQGNSA. J lost 12 bases, V lost 3 bases, and 7 bases had no gene match. The investigators reverse transcribed all of the isolated RNA, so they sequenced expressed TCRB transcripts. Profiled with immunoSEQ multiplex PCR; TCRdb holds only in-frame clones, not every one. The sample records about 240,000 clones, 25% to 35% being singletons. The clonotype comes from a young man in good health. The genes are TRBV7-2 and TRBJ2-1; 11 bases map to TRBD2. Sequencing was performed on central memory CD4+ T cells from blood. CDR3 sequence (DNA): TGTGCCAGCAGCTTTAGTAGCGGGAGGGTCAGGCAGTTCTTC. Encoded protein: CASSFSSGRVRQFF.